These 20 T cell receptor beta chains originate from one sample sequenced in a study of Tregs in tolerant kidney transplant recipients (dated by TCRdb to about 2019). The library was made by the immunoSEQ multiplex PCR assay. In its TCRdb copy, this immuneACCESS table keeps in-frame sequences only and misses some clones. Where compared with another copy, unresolved V genes explain less than half of these, and the others have no known cause. The sample table contains 90,000 to 130,000 clones; only one count was recorded for around 90% of them. The ten largest clonotypes hold 0.3% to 0.4% of the sample. The time point label for this specimen denotes: blood sample drawn before combined kidney and bone marrow transplant. The sample here was CD4+ T cells from blood, taken before the transplant. The receptors here all came from a human donor who received a combined kidney and bone marrow transplant.

V usage is TRBV7-6 and J usage is TRBJ2-7, with 9 bases matching TRBD1. Trimming removed 1 base from V and 3 bases from J; junction bases left unmatched: 10. The CDR3 covers 17 residues. The germline V gene encodes CDR1 SGHVS and CDR2 FNYEAQ. CDR3 residues: CASSLVPPGTGFYEQYF. CDR3 in DNA: TGTGCCAGCAGCTTAGTTCCCCCCGGGACAGGGTTCTACGAGCAGTACTTC.

This CDR3 reads CAWSVYGGNTEAFF. For the CDR3, the DNA is TGTGCCTGGAGTGTATACGGTGGGAACACTGAAGCTTTCTTT. V is TRBV30 and J is TRBJ1-1, with D unclear. V shed 0 bases and J shed 1 base, with 9 bases lying between them. The germline V gene has CDR1 GTSNPN and CDR2 SVGIG (reference sequence). The CDR3 consists of 14 residues.

The rearrangement links TRBV30 to TRBJ2-1; 10 nucleotides match TRBD2. Trimming cost V 8 bases and J 5 bases; bases outside gene matches: 0. Germline assignment: CDR1 GTSNPN and CDR2 SVGIG (reference sequence). The CDR3 covers 11 residues. The CDR3 DNA reads as TGTGCCGGGACTAGCGACAATGAGCAGTTCTTC. It codes for CAGTSDNEQFF.

This chain connects TRBV6-1 to TRBJ1-2; 8 nucleotides line up with TRBD1. Per the germline V gene, CDR1 is MNHNS and CDR2 is SASEGT. V was clipped by 4 bases and J by 8 bases; unmatched bases: 6. The CDR3 covers 13 residues. The CDR3 coding sequence is TGTGCCAGCAGTGCCTCCGGGACAGGAGGCTACACCTTC. Protein product: CASSASGTGGYTF.

V and J are TRBV7-2 and TRBJ1-2, with D possibly matching TRBD1 (5 bases). CDR3 size: 14 residues. Germline V gene lookup returns CDR1 SGHTA and CDR2 FQGNSA. V gave up 5 bases and J gave up 4 bases, with 14 bases separating them. This CDR3 reads CASSPRGTTYGYTF. In DNA, the CDR3 is TGTGCCAGCAGCCCGCGGGGCACAACCTATGGCTACACCTTC.

This chain connects TRBV5-5 to TRBJ1-1; D gene ambiguous. CDR3 length: 13 amino acids. Between the trimmed V and J ends, which lost 1 base and 1 base, there was a span of 5 bases. CDR1 and CDR2 from the germline V gene are SGHKS and YYEKEE (reference sequence). The CDR3 coding sequence is TGTGCCAGCAGCTTGCGGGGGAACACTGAAGCTTTCTTT. Residues: CASSLRGNTEAFF. Supplemented by reference TRBV5-5 and TRBJ1-1, the full variable domain reads DAGVTQSPTHLIKTRGQQVTLRCSPISGHKSVSWYQQVLGQGPQFIFQYYEKEERGRGNFPDRFSARQFPNYSSELNVNALLLGDSALYLCASSLRGNTEAFFGQGTRLTVV.

The rearrangement uses TRBV5-1 and TRBJ1-1, with 7 bases lining up with TRBD1. V lost 4 bases to trimming and J lost 0 bases; unmatched junction nucleotides: 3. CDR1 and CDR2 from the germline V gene are SGHRS and YFSETQ. The CDR3 contains 14 residues. CDR3 in amino acids: CASSRGQLNTEAFF. Written as DNA, the CDR3 is TGCGCCAGCAGCAGGGGACAGCTGAACACTGAAGCTTTCTTT.

The chain has TRBV19 and TRBJ1-5, with a weak D call TRBD1 (5 bases). Germline CDR1 reads LNHDA; CDR2 reads SQIVND (reference sequence). Deletions cut 3 bases from V and 6 bases from J, with 18 bases between. The length of the CDR3 is 16 residues. CDR3 sequence reads: CASSIRRGMGFQPQHF. The DNA of the CDR3 is TGTGCCAGTAGTATTCGGAGGGGTATGGGGTTTCAGCCCCAGCATTTT. The variable domain in full, completed from reference TRBV19 and TRBJ1-5, reads DGGITQSPKYLFRKEGQNVTLSCEQNLNHDAMYWYRQDPGQGLRLIYYSQIVNDFQKGDIAEGYSVSREKKESFPLTVTSAQKNPTAFYLCASSIRRGMGFQPQHFGDGTRLSIL.

This chain links TRBV7-9 with TRBJ1-2, with 11 bases identical to TRBD1. This CDR3 has 16 amino acids. The ends lost 4 bases at V and 1 base at J; junction bases unmatched: 5. Germline V gene sequence: CDR1 SEHNR, CDR2 FQNEAQ (reference sequence). Written as DNA, the CDR3 is TGTGCCAGCAGCTCTGGACAGGGGGCGAGTAACTATGGCTACACCTTC. It codes for CASSSGQGASNYGYTF.

The chain recombines TRBV18 with TRBJ2-3; 8 bases agree with TRBD2. CDR1 and CDR2 (germline): KGHSH, LQKENI. V dropped 3 bases and J dropped 10; count of bases not matched to a gene: 9. The CDR3 is 14 residues long. The CDR3 bases are TGTGCCAGCTCACCGGACAGCGGGAGAGGCCCGCAGTATTTT. Translation: CASSPDSGRGPQYF.

This clone appeared a single time. This sequence joins TRBV6-5 and TRBJ2-7, with 9 bases matching TRBD1. CDR3 length: 16 residues. The V and J ends lost 2 bases and 2 bases, in that order; junction bases with no gene match: 7. Germline V gene lookup returns CDR1 MNHEY and CDR2 SVGAGI. CDR3 amino acids: CASSYRIRQGAYEQYF. For the CDR3, the DNA is TGTGCCAGCAGTTACCGGATTAGACAGGGGGCCTACGAGCAGTACTTC.

This clone was seen a few times. The chain combines TRBV19 with TRBJ2-2, with a tentative D call TRBD1 (5 bases). Per the germline V gene, CDR1 is LNHDA and CDR2 is SQIVND (reference sequence). The V and J ends lost 4 bases and 1 base respectively, with 10 bases between them. The CDR3 runs 15 residues. The CDR3 sequence is CASSTRTLNTGELFF. The CDR3 nucleotides read TGTGCCAGTAGTACCCGGACACTGAACACCGGGGAGCTGTTTTTT.

The chain recombines TRBV6-5 with TRBJ2-1; TRBD2 matches 8 bases. V lost 0 bases to trimming and J lost 15 bases; unmatched junction nucleotides: 7. The CDR3 consists of 13 residues. Germline V CDR1 and CDR2: MNHEY, SVGAGI. CDR3: CASSYSKGGGWFF. CDR3 DNA: TGTGCCAGCAGTTACTCGAAAGGCGGGGGGTGGTTCTTC.

This chain uses TRBV11-2 with TRBJ2-7; tentatively, D is TRBD2 (6 bases). V dropped 9 bases and J dropped 6 bases, with 27 bases sitting between them. CDR1 is SGHAT and CDR2 is FQNNGV in the germline V gene. The CDR3 is 16 residues long. The CDR3 sequence: CASNSGRVGLLVEQYF. As DNA, the CDR3 is TGTGCCAGTAATAGCGGCAGGGTGGGCCTACTTGTCGAGCAGTACTTC.

This chain uses TRBV10-3 with TRBJ2-1, with 7 bases aligning to TRBD2. V trimming: 2 bases; J trimming: 5 bases; junction bases outside the gene matches: 3. CDR3 size: 14 residues. In germline, CDR1 is ENHRY, CDR2 SYGVKD. The CDR3 bases are TGTGCCATCAGTGAGGGTCTAGCGGACAATGAGCAGTTCTTC. The encoded protein is CAISEGLADNEQFF.

This chain joins TRBV5-1 and TRBJ2-7; 7 bases are shared with TRBD1. CDR3 length: 13 residues. From germline, CDR1 is SGHRS and CDR2 YFSETQ. The junction had 5 bases not matched to a gene; V was cut back by 5 bases and J by 3 bases. The DNA for the CDR3 is TGCGCCAGCAGTATCGACAGGGTCTACGAGCAGTACTTC. Translation: CASSIDRVYEQYF.

The chain joins TRBV6-5 to TRBJ2-2; D unclear. Germline loops: CDR1 MNHEY, CDR2 SVGAGI. Trimming took off 3 bases at V and 4 bases at J, with 9 bases between the two ends. The CDR3 covers 14 residues. In DNA form, the CDR3 reads TGTGCCAGCAGTTATCAGGCAGGCACCGGGGAGCTGTTTTTT. It specifies CASSYQAGTGELFF.

J is TRBJ2-3 and V is TRBV5-4, with 8 bases identical to TRBD1. Germline-derived CDR1 and CDR2 are SGHNT and YYREEE (reference sequence). The CDR3 runs 14 residues. Trimming cost V 4 bases and J 0 bases; bases outside gene matches: 1. Here the CDR3 DNA reads TGTGCCAGCAGCCGGGACAGGAGCACAGATACGCAGTATTTT. Amino acids: CASSRDRSTDTQYF.

The chain joins TRBV15 to TRBJ2-2, with 7 nucleotides matching TRBD2. Germline V gene data show CDR1 as LNHNV and CDR2 as YYDKDF (reference sequence). The CDR3 runs 17 residues. The trim removed 3 bases at V and 4 bases at J, leaving 11 bases unmatched. CDR3 sequence (DNA): TGTGCCACCAGCAGGCGAACTAGCGAGTTCTCCACCGGGGAGCTGTTTTTT. This gives the protein CATSRRTSEFSTGELFF.

The chain couples TRBV4-1 to TRBJ1-3, with D unclear. Per the germline V gene, CDR1 is MGHRA and CDR2 is YSYEKL. There are 18 residues in the CDR3. V was cut by 1 base and J by 0 bases, with 16 bases left in between. The CDR3 loop reads CASSQGAREARSGNTIYF. CDR3 bases: TGCGCCAGCAGCCAAGGCGCCCGGGAGGCCCGCTCTGGAAACACCATATATTTT.